Listed here are 31 T cell receptor beta chains from one sample, sequenced in a study of T cell changes during pregnancy in multiple sclerosis. TCRdb's copy holds only in-frame clones and misses some; the assay was immunoSEQ multiplex PCR. The sample yields some 60,000 clones, 90% to 95% seen once. The sequences come from peripheral blood, collected before pregnancy. The receptors derive from a female donor with multiple sclerosis, enrolled in a pregnancy study.

The rearrangement links TRBV5-3 to TRBJ1-5, with 8 positions matching TRBD1. TRBV5-3 is designated an ORF whose function remains uncertain. The trim removed 3 bases at V and 8 bases at J, leaving 13 bases unmatched. CDR3 size: 16 residues. CDR3 region: CARSSTGGGRMEPQHF. The CDR3 bases are TGTGCCAGAAGCTCCACAGGGGGGGGGAGGATGGAGCCCCAGCATTTT.

The V call is TRBV7-2, the J call TRBJ1-1; possibly TRBD1 for D (6 bases). CDR3 length equals 14 residues. V was trimmed by 3 bases and J by 5 bases, leaving 13 bases between them. Germline assignment: CDR1 SGHTA and CDR2 FQGNSA. The CDR3 loop is CASSLDTGLTEAFF. In DNA form, the CDR3 reads TGTGCCAGCAGCTTGGACACAGGGTTAACTGAAGCTTTCTTT. The variable domain in full, with the rest retrieved from reference TRBV7-2 and TRBJ1-1, is GAGVSQSPSNKVTEKGKDVELRCDPISGHTALYWYRQSLGQGLEFLIYFQGNSAPDKSGLPSDRFSAERTGGSVSTLTIQRTQQEDSAVYLCASSLDTGLTEAFFGQGTRLTVV.

This clone occurred a few times. The V and J genes are TRBV29-1 and TRBJ1-1; D not certain. The CDR3 loop spans 12 amino acids. Between the trimmed V and J ends, which lost 6 bases and 0 bases, there was a span of 8 bases. Germline loops: CDR1 SQVTM, CDR2 ANQGSEA. CDR3 sequence (DNA): TGCAGCGTCCTGGGCCTGAACACTGAAGCTTTCTTT. This gives the protein CSVLGLNTEAFF.

This chain connects TRBV6-6 to TRBJ2-3, with 9 bases lining up with TRBD1. V gave up 5 bases and J gave up 6 bases; unmatched junction bases: 9. Germline V gene lookup returns CDR1 MNHNY and CDR2 SVGAGI (reference sequence). The CDR3 contains 15 residues. As DNA, the CDR3 is TGTGCCAGCAGTCCCTCGTACAGGGGGCGGGATACGCAGTATTTT. It yields the protein CASSPSYRGRDTQYF.

V and J are TRBV7-9 and TRBJ2-2; D perhaps matches TRBD1 (5 bases). The germline V and J ends were trimmed by 3 bases and 0 bases, with 11 bases remaining between them. The CDR3 runs to 16 residues. Germline loops: CDR1 SEHNR, CDR2 FQNEAQ (reference sequence). The CDR3 region has the DNA TGTGCCAGCAGCTTGCAGGGTCTCGCGAACACCGGGGAGCTGTTTTTT. Amino acid sequence: CASSLQGLANTGELFF.

The chain couples TRBV27 to TRBJ1-2; 7 positions agree with TRBD1. V trimming: 6 bases; J trimming: 3 bases; junction bases outside the gene matches: 10. Germline V gene sequence: CDR1 MNHEY, CDR2 SMNVEV (reference sequence). The CDR3 loop spans 15 amino acids. This CDR3 reads CASSPWDRGHYGYTF. CDR3 coding DNA: TGTGCCAGCAGCCCCTGGGACAGAGGTCACTATGGCTACACCTTC.

The chain uses TRBV27 and TRBJ1-3; D is perhaps TRBD1 (6 bases). CDR3 length equals 16 residues. Per the germline V gene, CDR1 is MNHEY and CDR2 is SMNVEV (reference sequence). Between the trimmed V and J ends, which lost 3 bases and 0 bases, there was a span of 12 bases. CDR3 sequence reads: CASSFVGGASGNTIYF. The CDR3 DNA sequence: TGTGCCAGCAGTTTTGTAGGGGGTGCCTCTGGAAACACCATATATTTT.

The chain is built from TRBV2 and TRBJ2-3, with 12 positions matching TRBD2. CDR1 and CDR2 (germline): SNHLY, FYNNEI. This CDR3 comprises 17 residues. V was pared by 3 bases and J by 4 bases, with 8 bases of the junction left unmatched. The CDR3 coding sequence is TGTGCCAGCAGTGACGGACTAGCGGGGATCGGGGCAGATACGCAGTATTTT. It specifies CASSDGLAGIGADTQYF.

The chain couples TRBV7-3 to TRBJ1-1; TRBD1 aligns across 9 bases. V shed 2 bases, J shed 5 bases, and the junction held 9 bases outside the gene matches. The CDR3 has 16 residues. Germline values: CDR1 SGHTA, CDR2 FQGTGA. DNA for the CDR3: TGTGCCAGCAGCTTATTGCACAGGGGGCGCGGGACTGAAGCTTTCTTT. Its translation: CASSLLHRGRGTEAFF. Full variable domain (missing parts from reference TRBV7-3 and TRBJ1-1): GAGVSQTPSNKVTEKGKYVELRCDPISGHTALYWYRQSLGQGPEFLIYFQGTGAADDSGLPNDRFFAVRPEGSVSTLKIQRTERGDSAVYLCASSLLHRGRGTEAFFGQGTRLTVV.

V and J are TRBV19 and TRBJ2-5; 12 bases map to TRBD2. This CDR3 comprises 15 residues. V dropped 4 bases and J dropped 5; count of bases not matched to a gene: 5. Germline V lookup: CDR1 LNHDA, CDR2 SQIVND (reference sequence). CDR3 coding DNA: TGTGCCAGTAGTAAGGCTAGCGGGGGGGACGAGACCCAGTACTTC. This sequence encodes CASSKASGGDETQYF.

V gene TRBV9 combines with J gene TRBJ2-2, with 7 positions matching TRBD1. The CDR3 runs to 14 residues. The trim removed 6 bases at V and 1 base at J, leaving 3 bases unmatched. Germline CDR1 is SGDLS and CDR2 is YYNGEE. The CDR3, as DNA: TGTGCCAGCACTCGGACAGGGAACACCGGGGAGCTGTTTTTT. It specifies CASTRTGNTGELFF.

The V gene is TRBV4-3, the J gene TRBJ2-7, with 9 bases fitting TRBD1. CDR3 length equals 15 residues. After removal of 4 bases from V and 6 bases from J, the junction contained 10 bases not matched to a gene. Per germline, CDR1 LGHNA and CDR2 YSLEER. The CDR3 DNA sequence: TGCGCCAGCAGCCTCCAGACAGGGGGTGTAAGCGAGCAGTACTTC. Protein sequence: CASSLQTGGVSEQYF.

The chain recombines TRBV9 with TRBJ2-3; TRBD2 matches 9 bases. This CDR3 contains 16 residues. Germline-derived CDR1 and CDR2 are SGDLS and YYNGEE. V gave up 4 bases and J gave up 4 bases; unmatched junction bases: 10. CDR3 sequence (DNA): TGTGCCAGCAGCCTGTCCGGGACTAGCCGGGCAGATACGCAGTATTTT. This codes for CASSLSGTSRADTQYF.

The J gene is TRBJ2-1, the V gene TRBV7-9; 7 bases map to TRBD2. The CDR3 is 14 residues long. The germline V gene encodes CDR1 SEHNR and CDR2 FQNEAQ (reference sequence). V dropped 7 bases and J dropped 3; count of bases not matched to a gene: 6. CDR3 nucleotides: TGTGCCAGCATCAATCCTAGCGGCTACAATGAGCAGTTCTTC. Translated: CASINPSGYNEQFF.

The chain uses TRBV6-4 and TRBJ2-1, with 12 bases lining up with TRBD2. After removal of 5 bases from V and 4 bases from J, the junction contained 3 bases not matched to a gene. The CDR3 has 15 amino acids. Germline assignment: CDR1 MRHNA and CDR2 SNTAGT. CDR3 in amino acids: CASSSSGGGYNEQFF. For the CDR3, the DNA is TGTGCCAGCAGTTCTAGCGGGGGGGGGTACAATGAGCAGTTCTTC.

CDR3 amino acids: CAWGLAYNEQFF. CDR3 bases: TGTGCCTGGGGACTAGCCTACAATGAGCAGTTCTTC. The chain is built from TRBV30 and TRBJ2-1; 7 bases fit TRBD2. This CDR3 has 12 residues. The germline gives CDR1 GTSNPN, CDR2 SVGIG (reference sequence). Unmatched junction bases numbered 0, after V lost 5 bases and J lost 2 bases.

In DNA form, the CDR3 reads TGTGCTAGTGGTTTGGATACCTACGAGCAGTACTTC. It specifies CASGLDTYEQYF. The rearrangement links TRBV12-5 to TRBJ2-7; D call uncertain. Germline V gene sequence: CDR1 LGHNT, CDR2 FRNRAP. The V gene lost 1 base and the J gene lost 2 bases, with 3 bases spanning the gap. This CDR3 contains 12 residues.

CDR3: CASSITGGWAEAFF. Written as DNA, the CDR3 is TGTGCCAGTAGTATTACGGGGGGATGGGCAGAAGCTTTCTTT. V and J are TRBV19 and TRBJ1-1, with a tentative D call TRBD1 (5 bases). Germline V gene lookup returns CDR1 LNHDA and CDR2 SQIVND (reference sequence). Trimming took 3 bases from V and 8 from J, leaving 16 bases between them. The CDR3 length is 14 residues.

The genes are TRBV6-5 and TRBJ1-1; 7 bases map to TRBD1. After removal of 2 bases from V and 11 bases from J, the junction contained 8 bases not matched to a gene. This CDR3 region has 13 residues. Germline assignment: CDR1 MNHEY and CDR2 SVGAGI. The CDR3 sequence is CASSYPGQADAFF. In DNA, the CDR3 is TGTGCCAGCAGTTACCCCGGACAGGCCGACGCTTTCTTT.

The chain is built from TRBV6-5 and TRBJ2-2; D may be TRBD1 (6 bases). CDR3 length: 15 residues. Germline V lookup: CDR1 MNHEY, CDR2 SVGAGI. V was trimmed by 5 bases and J by 3 bases, leaving 13 bases between them. The CDR3 DNA sequence: TGTGCCAGCAGTGCCGGGACAACGGACACCGGGGAGCTGTTTTTT. Its protein is CASSAGTTDTGELFF.

This chain links TRBV19 with TRBJ1-2, with TRBD1 as a possible D gene (6 bases). Germline CDR1 LNHDA, CDR2 SQIVND (reference sequence). CDR3 size: 14 residues. The V and J ends lost 6 bases and 4 bases respectively, with 15 bases between them. The CDR3, as DNA: TGTGCCAGTAGCGATCGGGGGGCTAGCTATGGCTACACCTTC. Its translation: CASSDRGASYGYTF.

The chain joins TRBV7-9 to TRBJ1-2; D possibly corresponds to TRBD1 (5 bases). The CDR3 loop spans 12 amino acids. Between the trimmed V and J ends, which lost 3 bases and 5 bases, there was a span of 7 bases. Germline values: CDR1 SEHNR, CDR2 FQNEAQ (reference sequence). The CDR3 region is CASSLTVYGYTF. DNA of the CDR3: TGTGCCAGCAGCTTGACAGTTTATGGCTACACCTTC.

This chain connects TRBV9 to TRBJ2-3; D is possibly TRBD2 (7 bases). CDR3 size: 16 residues. Trimming shortened V by 0 bases and J by 2 bases, and 13 bases separated the two germline ends. Germline CDR1 is SGDLS and CDR2 is YYNGEE. The CDR3 region is CASSVEGGAITDTQYF. The CDR3 DNA reads TGTGCCAGCAGCGTAGAGGGGGGGGCGATCACAGATACGCAGTATTTT.

The V and J genes are TRBV7-2 and TRBJ1-1; 9 bases map to TRBD1. The trim removed 5 bases at V and 6 bases at J, leaving 4 bases unmatched. Germline CDR1 is SGHTA and CDR2 is FQGNSA. The CDR3 totals 13 residues. DNA of the CDR3: TGTGCCAGCAGCCGGACAGGGGAGGCTGAAGCTTTCTTT. Its translation is CASSRTGEAEAFF. The whole variable domain, filled in from reference TRBV7-2 and TRBJ1-1, reads GAGVSQSPSNKVTEKGKDVELRCDPISGHTALYWYRQSLGQGLEFLIYFQGNSAPDKSGLPSDRFSAERTGGSVSTLTIQRTQQEDSAVYLCASSRTGEAEAFFGQGTRLTVV.

This clone was counted a single time. V and J are TRBV7-2 and TRBJ2-2, with D perhaps TRBD1 (5 bases). V was clipped by 1 base and J by 4 bases, with 7 bases between them. The CDR3 has 14 residues. CDR1 SGHTA and CDR2 FQGNSA come from the germline V gene. CDR3 loop: CASSLGQITGELFF. CDR3 bases: TGTGCCAGCAGCTTAGGACAGATCACCGGGGAGCTGTTTTTT.

This clone was seen just once. The chain joins TRBV19 to TRBJ2-6; D possibly corresponds to TRBD1 (5 bases). Germline V gene data show CDR1 as LNHDA and CDR2 as SQIVND (reference sequence). Deletions cut 4 bases from V and 3 bases from J, with 13 bases between. This CDR3 contains 16 residues. The CDR3 sequence is CASSNRPGIGANVLTF. In DNA form, the CDR3 reads TGTGCCAGTAGTAACCGACCAGGGATTGGGGCCAACGTCCTGACTTTC.

V and J are TRBV11-2 and TRBJ2-3; D might be TRBD2 (6 bases). V was clipped by 4 bases and J by 4 bases, with 15 bases between them. In germline, CDR1 is SGHAT, CDR2 FQNNGV. The CDR3 totals 15 residues. CDR3 coding DNA: TGTGCCAGCAGCTGGGGGGACCCAGAGGCAGATACGCAGTATTTT. It translates to CASSWGDPEADTQYF.

The table lists this clone with a few counts. This sequence joins TRBV2 and TRBJ1-2; the D gene is possibly TRBD1 (6 bases). From germline, CDR1 is SNHLY and CDR2 FYNNEI. V dropped 2 bases and J dropped 8 bases, with 12 bases sitting between them. CDR3 length: 13 residues. CDR3 region: CASSELGGWGYTF. CDR3 coding DNA: TGTGCCAGCAGTGAACTTGGGGGCTGGGGCTACACCTTC.

V and J are TRBV27 and TRBJ1-2; D gene unclear. V dropped 4 bases and J dropped 2 bases, with 11 bases sitting between them. CDR3 size: 14 residues. Germline CDR1 reads MNHEY; CDR2 reads SMNVEV (reference sequence). The CDR3 loop reads CASSWAEGNYGYTF. The DNA for the CDR3 is TGTGCCAGCAGTTGGGCGGAGGGCAACTATGGCTACACCTTC.

This rearrangement joins TRBV7-6 to TRBJ2-3; D possibly corresponds to TRBD2 (7 bases). Trimming removed 0 bases at V and 3 bases at J, with 13 bases between. The CDR3 consists of 16 residues. Germline-derived CDR1 and CDR2 are SGHVS and FNYEAQ. The CDR3 loop reads CASSLATGGLTDTQYF. For the CDR3, the DNA is TGTGCCAGCAGCTTAGCAACCGGGGGGCTTACAGATACGCAGTATTTT.

As regards this clone: The germline gene is not matched at one end of the junction; a read error may be the cause. This sequence joins TRBV18 and TRBJ2-6; TRBD1 might be the D (5 bases). CDR3 length equals 16 residues. Germline lookup yields CDR1 KGHSH and CDR2 LQKENI. Written as DNA, the CDR3 is TGTGCCAGCTCGCCACCCGACAGCTCTGGGGCCAACGTCCTGACTTTC. Amino acid sequence: CASSPPDSSGANVLTF.